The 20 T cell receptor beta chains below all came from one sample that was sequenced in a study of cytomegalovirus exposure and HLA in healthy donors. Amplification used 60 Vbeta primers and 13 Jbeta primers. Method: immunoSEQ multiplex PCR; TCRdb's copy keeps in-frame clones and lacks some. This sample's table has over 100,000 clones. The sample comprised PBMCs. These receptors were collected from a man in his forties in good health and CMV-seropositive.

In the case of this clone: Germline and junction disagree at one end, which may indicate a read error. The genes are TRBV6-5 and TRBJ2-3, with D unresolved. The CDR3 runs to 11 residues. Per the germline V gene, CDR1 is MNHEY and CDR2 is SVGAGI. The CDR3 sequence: CASSSRDTQYF. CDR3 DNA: TGTGCCAGTAGTTCCCGGGATACGCAGTATTTT.

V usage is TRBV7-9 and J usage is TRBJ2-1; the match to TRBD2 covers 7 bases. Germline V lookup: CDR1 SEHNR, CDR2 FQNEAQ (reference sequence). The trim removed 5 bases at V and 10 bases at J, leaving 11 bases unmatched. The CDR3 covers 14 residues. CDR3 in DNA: TGTGCCAGCAGCCCCCCGACTAGCTCTGTCGAGCAGTTCTTC. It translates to CASSPPTSSVEQFF.

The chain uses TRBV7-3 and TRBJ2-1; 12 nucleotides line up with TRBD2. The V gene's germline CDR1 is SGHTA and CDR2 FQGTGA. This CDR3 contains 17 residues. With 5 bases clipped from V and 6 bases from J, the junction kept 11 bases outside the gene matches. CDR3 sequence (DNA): TGTGCCAGCAGCATATCTAGCGGGAGGGGGTCTGGCAATGAGCAGTTCTTC. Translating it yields CASSISSGRGSGNEQFF.

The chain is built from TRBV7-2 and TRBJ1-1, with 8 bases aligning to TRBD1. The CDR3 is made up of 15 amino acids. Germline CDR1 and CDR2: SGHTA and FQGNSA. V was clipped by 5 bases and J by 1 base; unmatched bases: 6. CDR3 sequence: CASSPKTGGNTEAFF. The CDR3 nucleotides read TGTGCCAGCAGCCCTAAAACAGGGGGGAACACTGAAGCTTTCTTT.

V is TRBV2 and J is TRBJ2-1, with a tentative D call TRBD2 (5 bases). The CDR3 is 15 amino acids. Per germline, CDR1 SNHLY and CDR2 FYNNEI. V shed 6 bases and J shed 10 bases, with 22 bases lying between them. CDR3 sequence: CASSLSGLALGEQFF. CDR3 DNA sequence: TGTGCCAGCAGCCTAAGCGGTCTAGCTTTAGGGGAGCAGTTCTTC.

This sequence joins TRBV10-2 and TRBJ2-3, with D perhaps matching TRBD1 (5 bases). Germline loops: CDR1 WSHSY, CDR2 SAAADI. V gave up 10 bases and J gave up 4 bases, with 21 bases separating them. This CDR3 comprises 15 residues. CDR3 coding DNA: TGCGCCATTTCCGGCAGCTTCTTAGGGGCAGATACGCAGTATTTT. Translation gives CAISGSFLGADTQYF.

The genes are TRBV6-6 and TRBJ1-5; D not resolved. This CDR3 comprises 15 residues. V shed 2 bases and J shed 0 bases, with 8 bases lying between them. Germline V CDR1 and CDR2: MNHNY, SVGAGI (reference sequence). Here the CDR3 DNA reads TGTGCCAGCAGTTACGGCCGTGGTAGCAATCAGCCCCAGCATTTT. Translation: CASSYGRGSNQPQHF.

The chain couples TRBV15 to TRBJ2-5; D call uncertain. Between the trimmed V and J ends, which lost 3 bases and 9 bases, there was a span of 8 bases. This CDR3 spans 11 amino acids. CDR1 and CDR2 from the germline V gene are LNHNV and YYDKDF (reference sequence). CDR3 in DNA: TGTGCCACCAGCAGTGACCGGGCCCAGTACTTC. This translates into CATSSDRAQYF.

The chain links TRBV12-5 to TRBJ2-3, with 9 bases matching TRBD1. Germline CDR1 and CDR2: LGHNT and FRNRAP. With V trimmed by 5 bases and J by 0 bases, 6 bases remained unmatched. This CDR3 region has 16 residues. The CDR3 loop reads CASGTGTGISTDTQYF. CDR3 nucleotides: TGTGCTAGTGGTACAGGGACAGGGATTAGCACAGATACGCAGTATTTT.

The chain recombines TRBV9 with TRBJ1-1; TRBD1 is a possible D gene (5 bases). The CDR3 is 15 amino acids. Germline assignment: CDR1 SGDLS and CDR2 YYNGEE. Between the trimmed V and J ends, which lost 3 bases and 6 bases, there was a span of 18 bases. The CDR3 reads CASSAPGPEGPEAFF. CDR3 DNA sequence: TGTGCCAGCAGCGCCCCGGGGCCGGAGGGTCCTGAAGCTTTCTTT.

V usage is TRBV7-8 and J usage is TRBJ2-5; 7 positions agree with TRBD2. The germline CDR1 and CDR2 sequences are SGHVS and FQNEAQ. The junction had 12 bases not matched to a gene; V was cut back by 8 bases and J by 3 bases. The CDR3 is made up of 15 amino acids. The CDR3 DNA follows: TGTGCCAGCCTACCGGGCGGGAGTAGGAAAGAGACCCAGTACTTC. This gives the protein CASLPGGSRKETQYF.

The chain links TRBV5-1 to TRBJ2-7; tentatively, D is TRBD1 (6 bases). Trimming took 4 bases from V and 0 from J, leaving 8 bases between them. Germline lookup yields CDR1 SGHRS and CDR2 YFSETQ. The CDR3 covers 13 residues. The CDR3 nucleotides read TGCGCCAGCAGCGTGGGGGCCTCCTACGAGCAGTACTTC. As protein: CASSVGASYEQYF.

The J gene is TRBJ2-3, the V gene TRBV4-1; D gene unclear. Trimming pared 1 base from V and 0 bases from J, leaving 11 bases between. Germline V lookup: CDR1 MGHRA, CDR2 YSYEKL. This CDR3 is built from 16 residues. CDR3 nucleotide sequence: TGCGCCAGCAGCCAAGCCCGACAAGGAAGCACAGATACGCAGTATTTT. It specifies CASSQARQGSTDTQYF.

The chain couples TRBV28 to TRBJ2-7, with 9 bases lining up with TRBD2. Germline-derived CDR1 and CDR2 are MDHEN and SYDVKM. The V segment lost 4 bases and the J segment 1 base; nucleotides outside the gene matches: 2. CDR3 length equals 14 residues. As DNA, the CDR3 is TGTGCCAGCAGTTCCCTAGCGGGGTCCTACGAGCAGTACTTC. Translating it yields CASSSLAGSYEQYF.

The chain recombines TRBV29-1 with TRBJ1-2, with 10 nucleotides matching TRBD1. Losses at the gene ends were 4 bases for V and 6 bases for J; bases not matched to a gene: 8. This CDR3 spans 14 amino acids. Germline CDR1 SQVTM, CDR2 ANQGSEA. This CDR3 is CSVGSGTGVHGYTF. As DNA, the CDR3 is TGCAGCGTTGGATCCGGGACAGGGGTTCATGGCTACACCTTC.

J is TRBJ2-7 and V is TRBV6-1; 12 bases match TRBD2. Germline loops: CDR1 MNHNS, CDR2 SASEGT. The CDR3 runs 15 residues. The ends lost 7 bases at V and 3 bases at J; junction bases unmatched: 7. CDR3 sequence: CASTRLAGELYEQYF. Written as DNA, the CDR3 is TGTGCCAGCACTAGACTAGCGGGAGAACTCTACGAGCAGTACTTC.

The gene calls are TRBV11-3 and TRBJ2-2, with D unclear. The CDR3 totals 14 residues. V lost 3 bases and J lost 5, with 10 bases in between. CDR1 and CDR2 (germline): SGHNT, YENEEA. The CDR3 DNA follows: TGTGCCAGCAGCTTCGAAGCGTGGACCGGGGAGCTGTTTTTT. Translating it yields CASSFEAWTGELFF. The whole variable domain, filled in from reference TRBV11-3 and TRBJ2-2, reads EAGVVQSPRYKIIEKKQPVAFWCNPISGHNTLYWYLQNLGQGPELLIRYENEEAVDDSQLPKDRFSAERLKGVDSTLKIQPAELGDSAVYLCASSFEAWTGELFFGEGSRLTVL.

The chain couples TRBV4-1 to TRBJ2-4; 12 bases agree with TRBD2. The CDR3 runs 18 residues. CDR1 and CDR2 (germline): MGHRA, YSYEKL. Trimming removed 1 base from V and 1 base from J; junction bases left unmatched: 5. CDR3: CASSQAATSGSAKNIQYF. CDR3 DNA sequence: TGCGCCAGCAGCCAAGCCGCGACTAGCGGGAGTGCCAAAAACATTCAGTACTTC.

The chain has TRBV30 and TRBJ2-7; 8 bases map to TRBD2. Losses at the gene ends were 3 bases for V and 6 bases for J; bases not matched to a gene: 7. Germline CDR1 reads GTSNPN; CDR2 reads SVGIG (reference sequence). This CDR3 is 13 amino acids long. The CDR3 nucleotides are TGTGCCTGGAGAGCGGGAGCCCACTTCGAGCAGTACTTC. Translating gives CAWRAGAHFEQYF.

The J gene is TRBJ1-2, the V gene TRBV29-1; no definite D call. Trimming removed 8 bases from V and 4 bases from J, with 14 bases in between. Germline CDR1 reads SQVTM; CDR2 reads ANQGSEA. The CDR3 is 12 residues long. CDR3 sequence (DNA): TGCAGCACCGAGACGGGATCCTATGGCTACACCTTC. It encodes CSTETGSYGYTF. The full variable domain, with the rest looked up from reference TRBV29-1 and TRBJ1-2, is SAVISQKPSRDICQRGTSLTIQCQVDSQVTMMFWYRQQPGQSLTLIATANQGSEATYESGFVIDKFPISRPNLTFSTLTVSNMSPEDSSIYLCSTETGSYGYTFGSGTRLTVV.